This record looks at one TCR beta chain sequence and its context. Antigen specificity is unknown. This specimen comes from a study of OX40 agonist ivuxolimab in advanced cancers. Study-level findings and limits: More expanded clones were seen, on average, in CD8+ T cells than in CD4+. Patients with a partial response at 0.1-3.0 mg/kg had among the lowest clonal expansion.

Assay: immunoSEQ multiplex PCR; the TCRdb copy retains only in-frame clones and omits some. Among fewer than 14,000 clones listed, 74% were seen once. The receptor comes from an adult with an advanced solid tumor such as melanoma, head and neck, liver or kidney cancer. The sample here was CD4+ or CD8+ T cells sorted from blood, taken in a trial of the OX40 agonist ivuxolimab.

The CDR3 protein is CATSYAGGLMGYNEQFF. The DNA for the CDR3 is TGTGCCACCAGCTACGCGGGGGGATTAATGGGTTACAATGAGCAGTTCTTC. The chain joins TRBV15 to TRBJ2-1; TRBD2 agrees at 8 bases. Germline loops: CDR1 LNHNV, CDR2 YYDKDF (reference sequence). V was clipped by 5 bases and J by 4 bases; unmatched bases: 13. CDR3 length: 17 amino acids.